This T cell receptor (beta chain) came from a study of spatial heterogeneity in lung cancer. Time point meaning: sample taken at primary tumor resection. Whole RNA, which was extracted from tumor, nontumor lung tissue or frozen PBMC, was sequenced without any cell sorting. This clonotype was picked up many times. CDR3 size: 15 residues. After removal of 4 bases from V and 4 bases from J, the junction contained 7 bases not matched to a gene. The germline gives CDR1 SGHRS, CDR2 YFSETQ. MiXCR, applied by TCRdb to the 5' RACE reads, yields one record per CDR3 protein. The table lists about 90,000 distinct CDR3 sequences, under 9% of them singletons.

The sample in question was PBMCs, obtained at surgery. The TCR sequence derives from a male donor with early-stage non-small cell lung cancer. The chain has TRBV5-1 and TRBJ2-5; 10 bases align to TRBD1. The CDR3 reads CASSRTGGGGETQYF. CDR3 bases: TGCGCCAGCAGCAGGACAGGGGGTGGCGGAGAGACCCAGTACTTC. The whole variable domain, remainder taken from reference TRBV5-1 and TRBJ2-5, is KAGVTQTPRYLIKTRGQQVTLSCSPISGHRSVSWYQQTPGQGLQFLFEYFSETQRNKGNFPGRFSGRQFSNSRSEMNVSTLELGDSALYLCASSRTGGGGETQYFGPGTRLLVL.